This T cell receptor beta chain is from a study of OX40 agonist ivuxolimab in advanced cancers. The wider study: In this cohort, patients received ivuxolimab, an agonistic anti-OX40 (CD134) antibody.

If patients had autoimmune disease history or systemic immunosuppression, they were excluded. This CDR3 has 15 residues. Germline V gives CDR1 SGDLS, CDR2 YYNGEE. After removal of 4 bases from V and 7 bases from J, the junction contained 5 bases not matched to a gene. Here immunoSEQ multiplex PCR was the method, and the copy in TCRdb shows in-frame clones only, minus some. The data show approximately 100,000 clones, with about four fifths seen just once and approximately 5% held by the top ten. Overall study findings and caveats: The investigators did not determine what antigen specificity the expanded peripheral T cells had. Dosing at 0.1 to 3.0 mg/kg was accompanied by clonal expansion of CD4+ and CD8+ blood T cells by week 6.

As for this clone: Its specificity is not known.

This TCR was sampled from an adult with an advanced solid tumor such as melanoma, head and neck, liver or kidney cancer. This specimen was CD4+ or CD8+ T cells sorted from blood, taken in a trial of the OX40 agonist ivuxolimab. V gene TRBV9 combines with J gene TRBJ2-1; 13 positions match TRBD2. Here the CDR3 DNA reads TGTGCCAGCAGCTCCGGACTAGCGGGAGCGAATGAGCAGTTCTTC. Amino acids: CASSSGLAGANEQFF. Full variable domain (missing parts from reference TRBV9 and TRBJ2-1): DSGVTQTPKHLITATGQRVTLRCSPRSGDLSVYWYQQSLDQGLQFLIQYYNGEERAKGNILERFSAQQFPDLHSELNLSSLELGDSALYFCASSSGLAGANEQFFGPGTRLTVL.